A single sample is the source of the 5 T cell receptor beta chains below, sequenced in a study of T cells in Graves' hyperthyroidism and ophthalmopathy. Template material for amplifying TCR beta CDR3 regions consisted of RNA transcripts. RT-PCR in the first round (using the HTBI primer set) targeted the TCR CDR3. One entry per CDR3 protein results from TCRdb running MiXCR on the multiplex PCR reads. The sample holds approximately 740,000 distinct CDR3 sequences, less than 15% seen once. The sequencing input was blood. The receptors originated from a woman in her late teens or twenties with Graves' hyperthyroidism.

This clonotype was picked up many times. This sequence joins TRBV6-1 and TRBJ1-5; 11 bases map to TRBD1. CDR1 is MNHNS, CDR2 SASEGT, per germline. The CDR3 spans 13 residues. Trimming cost V 6 bases and J 7 bases; bases outside gene matches: 2. CDR3: CASSRTGGQPQHF. DNA for the CDR3: TGTGCCAGCAGCCGGACAGGGGGCCAGCCCCAGCATTTT.

This chain joins TRBV11-2 and TRBJ2-5; 8 bases match TRBD2. The CDR3 consists of 15 residues. Trimming cost V 3 bases and J 6 bases; bases outside gene matches: 9. Germline CDR1 and CDR2: SGHAT and FQNNGV. CDR3 protein: CASSFPGGGRKTQYF. The CDR3 DNA is TGTGCCAGCAGCTTCCCGGGGGGGGGGAGAAAGACCCAGTACTTC.

The V and J genes are TRBV6-2 or TRBV6-3 and TRBJ2-5; D call uncertain. CDR1 is MNHEY and CDR2 is SVGEGT in the germline V gene. V lost 0 bases to trimming and J lost 5 bases, with 10 bases between them. The CDR3 covers 14 residues. As DNA, the CDR3 is TGTGCCAGCAGTTACTCGACGGCCGTGGAGACCCAGTACTTC. It is translated as CASSYSTAVETQYF.

This clonotype was seen many times. This rearrangement joins TRBV7-9 to TRBJ2-7; 8 bases line up with TRBD1. Germline V gene sequence: CDR1 SEHNR, CDR2 FQNEAQ (reference sequence). The trim removed 4 bases at V and 3 bases at J, leaving 5 bases unmatched. This CDR3 is 14 amino acids long. As DNA, the CDR3 is TGTGCCAGCAGCTCCCGGACAGGGTACTACGAGCAGTACTTC. It yields the protein CASSSRTGYYEQYF.

This clonotype was detected only a few times. The chain has TRBV19 and TRBJ2-2; no firm D call. V was cut by 2 bases and J by 0 bases, with 7 bases left in between. The length of the CDR3 is 15 residues. The germline gives CDR1 LNHDA, CDR2 SQIVND (reference sequence). CDR3 DNA sequence: TGTGCCAGTAGTATATGGCAATCGAACACCGGGGAGCTGTTTTTT. It yields the protein CASSIWQSNTGELFF.